This T cell receptor (beta chain) stems from a study of spatial heterogeneity in lung cancer. For the study at large: As counted in raw reads, each unique TCR and UMI combination appeared more than ten times on average.

A remark on this clonotype: Its antigen is unknown.

The CDR3 extends over 15 amino acids. In germline, CDR1 is DFQATT, CDR2 SNEGSKA (reference sequence). Trimming took 6 bases from V and 4 from J; bases not matched to a gene: 10. Study-wide points: The number of expanded tumor alpha and beta chains correlated with mutation number.

The sample's time point: sample taken at primary tumor resection. The presence of a unique molecular identifier marked each TCR cDNA molecule. MiXCR, applied by TCRdb to the 5' RACE reads, yields one record per CDR3 protein. The sample yields about 3,800 distinct CDR3 sequences, about 4% seen once. The chain recombines TRBV20-1 with TRBJ2-4, with TRBD2 matching over 9 bases. The specimen was lung tumor tissue, collected at surgery. This TCR came from a male donor with early-stage non-small cell lung cancer. The CDR3 spells CSAAGASGEKNIQYF. The CDR3 coding sequence is TGCAGTGCCGCGGGAGCTAGCGGGGAAAAAAACATTCAGTACTTC.